This TCR beta chain was profiled in a study of blood T cell repertoires in COVID-19. In the study overall: The study drew acute and convalescent COVID-19 samples from the United States, Italy and Spain. PBMCs, B-cell-depleted T cells, or T cells provided the cDNA or gDNA that made up the material.

The authors' processing: Reference gene primer amplification yielded estimated nucleated cell counts. Repertoires were generated with immunoSEQ multiplex PCR, while TCRdb's copy carries only in-frame clones and drops some. D and trimming come from the DNA, and the V and J calls and clone size come from that table. This table has 300,000 to 400,000 clones, 80% to 90% appearing once. This clone came up once. This CDR3 comprises 15 residues. Looked up from germline, CDR1 is KGHSH and CDR2 is LQKENI. Between the trimmed V and J ends, which lost 2 bases and 8 bases, there was a span of 15 bases. The TCR sequence derives from a man in his fifties with active or convalescent COVID-19. V usage is TRBV18 and J usage is TRBJ1-4; tentatively, D is TRBD1 (6 bases). The source material was peripheral blood. CDR3 coding DNA: TGTGCCAGCTCACCATACAGGGCTGAAGAGGAAAAACTGTTTTTT. Its translation is CASSPYRAEEEKLFF.